This T cell receptor (beta chain) is from a study of cytomegalovirus exposure and HLA in healthy donors. This clone was counted a few times. Its antigen is currently unknown. Study results and caveats: Accurate HLA-A and HLA-B prediction from TCR beta sequences was reported for most subjects.

Donors sampled were nominally healthy, though unrecorded immune exposures were likely. The ends lost 1 base at V and 5 bases at J; junction bases unmatched: 12. This CDR3 region has 17 residues. The V gene's germline CDR1 is SGHAT and CDR2 FQNNGV. 13 Jbeta primers and 60 Vbeta primers were used for the PCR. Data came from immunoSEQ multiplex PCR; TCRdb stores just in-frame clones and leaves some out. Here the sample spans over 150,000 clones, about 75% being singletons. The chain combines TRBV11-2 with TRBJ2-5; TRBD1 matches 8 bases. The receptor was isolated from a woman in her forties or fifties in good health and CMV-seropositive. Sequencing used PBMCs. CDR3 amino acids: CASSLGGAQGAWETQYF. CDR3 DNA sequence: TGTGCCAGCAGCTTAGGAGGGGCGCAGGGGGCTTGGGAGACCCAGTACTTC.